This T cell receptor (beta chain) came from a study of blood T cell repertoires in COVID-19. Study-wide context: COVID-19 samples collected from the United States, Italy and Spain covered acute and convalescent phases. T cells, B-cell-depleted T cells, or PBMCs supplied cDNA or gDNA.

This clone was detected only once. Per the authors' pipeline: From reference gene primer amplification, estimates of nucleated cell counts were derived. Data came from immunoSEQ multiplex PCR; TCRdb stores just in-frame clones and leaves some out. V, J and clone size derive from that table, while D and trimming were established from the DNA sequence. The sample yields over 100,000 clones, approximately 84% seen once. The clonotype was recovered from a human donor in a cohort sampled during active COVID-19. Material for sequencing was peripheral blood.

Here the CDR3 reads CASSLGQGIGTDTQYF. The CDR3 DNA reads TGTGCCAGCAGCTTGGGACAGGGAATAGGAACAGATACGCAGTATTTT. The chain employs TRBV7-6 and TRBJ2-3; 9 bases fit TRBD1. Germline V gene lookup returns CDR1 SGHVS and CDR2 FNYEAQ. V gave up 3 bases and J gave up 3 bases; unmatched junction bases: 7. This CDR3 region has 16 residues.